The T cell receptor beta chain described here comes from a study of immune cell composition in non-small cell lung cancer (dated by TCRdb to about 2017). At the level of the whole study: Histologic subtype, mostly lung adenocarcinoma or squamous cell carcinoma, was determined with H&E together with p63, CK5, Napsin A and TTF-1 immunohistochemistry. Four tumour specimens that had TCR-beta data belonged to rare histological subtypes and were left out of the subtype comparisons. TCR-beta sequencing from Adaptive Biotechnologies was done on 34 to 40 paired sets of NSCLC tumour and non-adjacent lung specimens and on around 24 tumour-only specimens. Supplementary cohort #1 consisted of ten or so lung adenocarcinoma cases with paired tumour/lung TCR-beta sequencing and with TIL populations generated to assess tumour reactivity.

Including cysteine and phenylalanine, the CDR3 has 13 amino acids. CDR3 DNA is the only sequence kept; it has 39 bases, read in frame from the first base. Sequences WNHNN (CDR1) and SYGVQD (CDR2) are obtained from the germline V gene (reference sequence). Between the V and J ends, shortened by 4 bases and 5 bases respectively, the junction contains 11 bases. Study-wide conclusions, independent of this receptor: Lung squamous cell carcinoma tumours had significantly higher Top 10 clone scores and productive clonality than lung adenocarcinoma tumours. The reactivity cohort contained only 9 to 10 cases, and the tumour-reactive clones were not shown to have sequences in common with the dominant in vivo tumour-associated clones. Tumour-associated clones >0.5% were found in nearly half of NSCLC cases, namely in roughly 30% of adenocarcinomas versus 75% of squamous carcinomas. In approximately eleven adenocarcinoma cases, maximal tumour-associated clone frequency correlated strongly with TIL tumour reactivity, whereas overall clonality did not. Smoking pack-years did not significantly correlate with tumour TCR-beta clonality.

From frozen aliquots of unsorted single-cell suspensions, genomic DNA was isolated using the QIAamp DNA kit. Surgically resected non-small cell lung cancer tissue was used for the tumour samples. Tissues arrived within 2 hours of resection and were immediately processed into single-cell suspensions. Tissue was mechanically dissociated and enzymatically digested with DNase I, collagenase I and hyaluronidase for roughly 30 minutes at 37 °C, then filtered and RBC-lysed. A two-step multiplex PCR was used to amplify TCR-beta CDR3 regions from genomic DNA, and Illumina-compatible adaptors were added in the second step. TCR-beta immunosequencing was performed on an Illumina platform as a commercial immunoSEQ service. The original pipeline was this. Repertoires were described by productive clonality and by Top 10 Clones, which is the percentage of T-cell templates coming from the ten most frequent sequences. Values for productive clonality spanned 0 to 1, where a value of 1 indicated a monoclonal population. Tumour-associated clones were defined as sequences comprising at least 0.1% of tumour T-cell templates but absent from matched non-adjacent lung, identified via log10 scatter plots. Student's t-tests were used for two-group comparisons, ANOVA for comparisons across stages, and linear regression for relationships, with analyses done in GraphPad Prism7 and R. The source is immuneACCESS, and TCRdb retained only in-frame sequences with V and J called. Part of the clones is not carried over; for the studies checked, unresolved V genes explain less than half of this, and the remainder is unexplained. V, J and clone size were drawn from that table, and D and trimming were deduced from the DNA. In all, the sample holds under 2,000 clones, and roughly 80% of those were seen once. Roughly 8.9% of the sample comes from the top ten.

To note about this clone: Its specific antigen is unknown. Base qualities are not at hand, and no much larger clone is one base apart.

Sample: lung tumor tissue. The clonotype was recovered from a human donor with non-small cell lung cancer. The V and J genes are TRBV10-1 and TRBJ1-1; there is no confident call for the D gene. The base sequence is TGCGCCAGCAGTGCCTCGGGCGGGACTGAAGCTTTCTTT. Translated, it gives CASSASGGTEAFF.